The present entry profiles one T cell receptor (beta chain) with its context. This sample stems from a study of control samples from healthy donors and cancer patients. Germline CDR1 SGHDT, CDR2 YYEEEE. The CDR3 spans 14 residues. Trimming cost V 1 base and J 3 bases, with 10 bases left between them. Repertoires were generated with immunoSEQ multiplex PCR, while TCRdb's copy carries only in-frame clones and drops some. The profile shows about 120,000 clones, approximately 94% of them singletons. The source is a man aged 30-40 years in good health. Sequencing was performed on blood. V usage is TRBV5-6 and J usage is TRBJ1-1, with D possibly TRBD1 on 5 matching bases. The CDR3 sequence: CASSLRGWDTEAFF. In DNA form, the CDR3 reads TGTGCCAGCAGCTTGAGGGGCTGGGACACTGAAGCTTTCTTT.